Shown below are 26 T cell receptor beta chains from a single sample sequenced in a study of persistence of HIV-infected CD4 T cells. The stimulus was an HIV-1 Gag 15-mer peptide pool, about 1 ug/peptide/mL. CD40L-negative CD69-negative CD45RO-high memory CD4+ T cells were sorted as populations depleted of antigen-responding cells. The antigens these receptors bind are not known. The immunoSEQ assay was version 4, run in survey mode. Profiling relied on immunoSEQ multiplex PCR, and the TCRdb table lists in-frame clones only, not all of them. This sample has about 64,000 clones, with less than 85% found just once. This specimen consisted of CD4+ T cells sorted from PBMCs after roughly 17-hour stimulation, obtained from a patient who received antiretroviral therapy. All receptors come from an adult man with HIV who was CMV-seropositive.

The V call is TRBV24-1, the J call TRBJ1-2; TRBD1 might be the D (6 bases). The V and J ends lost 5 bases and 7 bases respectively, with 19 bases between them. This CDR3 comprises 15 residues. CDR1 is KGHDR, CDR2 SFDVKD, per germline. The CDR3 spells CATSASRQALSGYTF. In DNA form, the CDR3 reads TGTGCCACCAGTGCTTCCAGACAGGCCCTCTCTGGCTACACCTTC.

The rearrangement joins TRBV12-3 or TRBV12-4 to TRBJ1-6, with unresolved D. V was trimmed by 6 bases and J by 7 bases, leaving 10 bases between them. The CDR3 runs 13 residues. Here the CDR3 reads CASSFSGNSPLHF. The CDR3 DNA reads TGTGCCAGCAGCTTCAGTGGGAATTCACCCCTCCACTTT.

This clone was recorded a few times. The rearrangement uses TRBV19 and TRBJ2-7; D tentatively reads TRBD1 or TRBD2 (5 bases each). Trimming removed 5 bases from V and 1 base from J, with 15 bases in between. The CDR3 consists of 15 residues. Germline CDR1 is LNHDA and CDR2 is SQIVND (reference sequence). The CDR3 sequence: CASSRKRDGSYEQYF. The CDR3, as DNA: TGTGCCAGTAGTCGTAAAAGGGACGGATCCTACGAGCAGTACTTC.

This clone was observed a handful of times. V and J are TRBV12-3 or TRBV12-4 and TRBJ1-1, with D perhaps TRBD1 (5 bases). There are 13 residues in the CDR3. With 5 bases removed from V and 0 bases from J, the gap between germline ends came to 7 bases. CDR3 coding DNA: TGTGCCAGCAGTGAACAGGTGAACACTGAAGCTTTCTTT. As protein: CASSEQVNTEAFF.

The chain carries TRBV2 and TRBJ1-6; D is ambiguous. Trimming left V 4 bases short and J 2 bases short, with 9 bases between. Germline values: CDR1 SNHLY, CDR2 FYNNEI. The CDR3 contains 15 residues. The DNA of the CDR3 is TGTGCCAGCAGTGTAGGGAGGACCTATAATTCACCCCTCCACTTT. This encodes CASSVGRTYNSPLHF. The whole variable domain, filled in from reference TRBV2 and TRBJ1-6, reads EPEVTQTPSHQVTQMGQEVILRCVPISNHLYFYWYRQILGQKVEFLVSFYNNEISEKSEIFDDQFSVERPDGSNFTLKIRSTKLEDSAMYFCASSVGRTYNSPLHFGNGTRLTVT.

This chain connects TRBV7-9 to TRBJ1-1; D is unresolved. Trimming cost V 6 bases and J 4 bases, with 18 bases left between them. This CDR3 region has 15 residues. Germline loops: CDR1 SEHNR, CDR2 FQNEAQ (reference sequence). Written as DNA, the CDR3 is TGTGCCAGCAGATCAAGTGGACTCCGGGGCACTGAAGCTTTCTTT. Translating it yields CASRSSGLRGTEAFF. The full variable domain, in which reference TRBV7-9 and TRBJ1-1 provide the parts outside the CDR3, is DTGVSQNPRHKITKRGQNVTFRCDPISEHNRLYWYRQTLGQGPEFLTYFQNEAQLEKSRLLSDRFSAERPKGSFSTLEIQRTEQGDSAMYLCASRSSGLRGTEAFFGQGTRLTVV.

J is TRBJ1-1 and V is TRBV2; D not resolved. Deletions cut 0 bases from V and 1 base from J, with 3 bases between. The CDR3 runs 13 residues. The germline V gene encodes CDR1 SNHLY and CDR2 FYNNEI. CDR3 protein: CASSEAGNTEAFF. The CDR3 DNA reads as TGTGCCAGCAGTGAAGCAGGGAACACTGAAGCTTTCTTT.

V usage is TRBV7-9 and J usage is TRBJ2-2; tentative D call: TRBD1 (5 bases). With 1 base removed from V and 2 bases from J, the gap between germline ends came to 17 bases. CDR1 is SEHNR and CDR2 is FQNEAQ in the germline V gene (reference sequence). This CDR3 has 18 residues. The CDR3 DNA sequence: TGTGCCAGCAGCTTAGTAGGGGTGGAGCACTTTAACACCGGGGAGCTGTTTTTT. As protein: CASSLVGVEHFNTGELFF. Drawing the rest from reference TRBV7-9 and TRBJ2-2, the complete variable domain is DTGVSQNPRHKITKRGQNVTFRCDPISEHNRLYWYRQTLGQGPEFLTYFQNEAQLEKSRLLSDRFSAERPKGSFSTLEIQRTEQGDSAMYLCASSLVGVEHFNTGELFFGEGSRLTVL.

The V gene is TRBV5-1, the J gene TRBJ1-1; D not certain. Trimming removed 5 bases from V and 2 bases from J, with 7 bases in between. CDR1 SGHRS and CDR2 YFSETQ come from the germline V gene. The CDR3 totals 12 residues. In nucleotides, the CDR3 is TGCGCCAGCAGGAACACAAACACTGAAGCTTTCTTT. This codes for CASRNTNTEAFF.

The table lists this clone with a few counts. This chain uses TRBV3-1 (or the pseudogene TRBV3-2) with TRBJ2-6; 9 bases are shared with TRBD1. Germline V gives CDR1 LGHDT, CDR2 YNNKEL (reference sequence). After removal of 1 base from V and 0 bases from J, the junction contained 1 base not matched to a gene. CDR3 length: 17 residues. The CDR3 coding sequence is TGTGCCAGCAGCCAAGGGACAGGGGCCTCTGGGGCCAACGTCCTGACTTTC. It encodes CASSQGTGASGANVLTF.

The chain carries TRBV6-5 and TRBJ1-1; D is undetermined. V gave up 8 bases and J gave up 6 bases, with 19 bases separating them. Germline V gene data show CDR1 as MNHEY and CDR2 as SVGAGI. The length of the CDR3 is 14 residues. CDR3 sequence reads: CASEGGSPRAEAFF. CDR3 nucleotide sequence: TGTGCCAGCGAAGGAGGCTCCCCGAGGGCTGAAGCTTTCTTT.

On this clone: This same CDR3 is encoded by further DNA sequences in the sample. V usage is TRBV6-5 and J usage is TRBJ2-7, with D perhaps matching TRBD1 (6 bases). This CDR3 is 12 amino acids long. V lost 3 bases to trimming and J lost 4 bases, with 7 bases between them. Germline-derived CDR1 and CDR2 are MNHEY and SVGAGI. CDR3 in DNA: TGTGCCAGCAGTTATAGGGGGTACGAGCAGTACTTC. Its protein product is CASSYRGYEQYF.

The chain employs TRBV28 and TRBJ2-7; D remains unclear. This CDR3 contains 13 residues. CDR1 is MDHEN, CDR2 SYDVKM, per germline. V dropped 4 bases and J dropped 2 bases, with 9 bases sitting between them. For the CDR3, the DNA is TGTGCCAGCAGTTCCAGGCCGACCTACGAGCAGTACTTC. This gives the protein CASSSRPTYEQYF.

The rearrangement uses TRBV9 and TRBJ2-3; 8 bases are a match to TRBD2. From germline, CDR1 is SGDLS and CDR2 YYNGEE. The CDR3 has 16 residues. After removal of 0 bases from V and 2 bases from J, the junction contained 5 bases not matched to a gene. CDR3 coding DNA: TGTGCCAGCAGCGTAGCCGCGGGGGGACACACAGATACGCAGTATTTT. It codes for CASSVAAGGHTDTQYF.

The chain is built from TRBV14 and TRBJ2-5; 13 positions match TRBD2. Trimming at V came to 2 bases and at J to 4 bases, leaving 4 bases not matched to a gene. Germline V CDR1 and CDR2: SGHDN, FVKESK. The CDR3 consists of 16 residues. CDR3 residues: CASSQQTSGGRETQYF. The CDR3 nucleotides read TGTGCCAGCAGCCAACAGACTAGCGGGGGGCGAGAGACCCAGTACTTC. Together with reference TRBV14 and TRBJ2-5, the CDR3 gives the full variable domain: EAGVTQFPSHSVIEKGQTVTLRCDPISGHDNLYWYRRVMGKEIKFLLHFVKESKQDESGMPNNRFLAERTGGTYSTLKVQPAELEDSGVYFCASSQQTSGGRETQYFGPGTRLLVL.

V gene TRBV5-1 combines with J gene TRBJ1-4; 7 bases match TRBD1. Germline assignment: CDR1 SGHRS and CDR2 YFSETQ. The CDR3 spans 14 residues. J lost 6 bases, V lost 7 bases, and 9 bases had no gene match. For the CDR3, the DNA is TGCGCCAGCCGTCTCGGCAGGGGGGATGAAAAACTGTTTTTT. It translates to CASRLGRGDEKLFF.

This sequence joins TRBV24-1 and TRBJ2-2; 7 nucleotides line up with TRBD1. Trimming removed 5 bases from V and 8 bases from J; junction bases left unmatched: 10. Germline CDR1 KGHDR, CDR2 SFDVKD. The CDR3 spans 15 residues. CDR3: CATSVPGTAEGELFF. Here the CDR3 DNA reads TGTGCCACCAGTGTTCCCGGGACAGCGGAGGGGGAGCTGTTTTTT.

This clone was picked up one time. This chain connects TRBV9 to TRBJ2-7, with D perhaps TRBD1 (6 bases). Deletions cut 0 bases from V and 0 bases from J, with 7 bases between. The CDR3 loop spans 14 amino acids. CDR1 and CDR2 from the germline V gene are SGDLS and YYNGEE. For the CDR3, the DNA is TGTGCCAGCAGCGTAGGGACAGCCTCCTACGAGCAGTACTTC. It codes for CASSVGTASYEQYF.

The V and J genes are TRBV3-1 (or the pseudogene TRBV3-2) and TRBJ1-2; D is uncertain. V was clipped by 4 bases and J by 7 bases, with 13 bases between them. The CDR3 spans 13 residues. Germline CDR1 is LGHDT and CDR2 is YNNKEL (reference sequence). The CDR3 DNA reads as TGTGCCAGCAGCCCGGGCAGTCGGCTTGGCTACACCTTC. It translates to CASSPGSRLGYTF.

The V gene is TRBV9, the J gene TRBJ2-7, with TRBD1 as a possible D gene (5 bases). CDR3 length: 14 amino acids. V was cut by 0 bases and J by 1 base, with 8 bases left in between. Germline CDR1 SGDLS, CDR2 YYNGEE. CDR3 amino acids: CASSVEAGSYEQYF. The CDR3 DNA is TGTGCCAGCAGCGTAGAGGCAGGGTCCTACGAGCAGTACTTC.

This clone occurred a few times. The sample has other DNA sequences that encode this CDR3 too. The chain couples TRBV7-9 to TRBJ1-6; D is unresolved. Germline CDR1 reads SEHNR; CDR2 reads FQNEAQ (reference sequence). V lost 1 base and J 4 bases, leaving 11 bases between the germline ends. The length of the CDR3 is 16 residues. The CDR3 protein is CASSLGTGFYNSPLHF. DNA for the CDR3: TGTGCCAGCAGCTTAGGGACCGGCTTTTATAATTCACCCCTCCACTTT. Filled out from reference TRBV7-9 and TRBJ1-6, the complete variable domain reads DTGVSQNPRHKITKRGQNVTFRCDPISEHNRLYWYRQTLGQGPEFLTYFQNEAQLEKSRLLSDRFSAERPKGSFSTLEIQRTEQGDSAMYLCASSLGTGFYNSPLHFGNGTRLTVT.

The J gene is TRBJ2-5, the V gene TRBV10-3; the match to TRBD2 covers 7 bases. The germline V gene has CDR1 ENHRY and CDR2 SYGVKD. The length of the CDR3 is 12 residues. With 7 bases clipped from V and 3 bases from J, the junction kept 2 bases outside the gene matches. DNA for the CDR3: TGTGCCATCAAGGCGGGGGAAGAGACCCAGTACTTC. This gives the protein CAIKAGEETQYF.

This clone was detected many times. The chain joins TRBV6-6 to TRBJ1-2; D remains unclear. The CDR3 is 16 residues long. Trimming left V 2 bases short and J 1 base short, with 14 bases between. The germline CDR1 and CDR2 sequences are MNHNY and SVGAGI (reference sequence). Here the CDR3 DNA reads TGTGCCAGCAGTTACAATGCACAGATTAATAACTATGGCTACACCTTC. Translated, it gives CASSYNAQINNYGYTF.

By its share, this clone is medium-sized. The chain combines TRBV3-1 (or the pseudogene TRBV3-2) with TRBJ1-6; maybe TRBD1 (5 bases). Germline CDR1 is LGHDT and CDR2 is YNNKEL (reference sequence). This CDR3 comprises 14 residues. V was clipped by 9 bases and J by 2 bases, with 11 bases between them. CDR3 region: CASRPGTYNSPLHF. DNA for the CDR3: TGTGCCAGTCGCCCAGGGACCTATAATTCACCCCTCCACTTT.

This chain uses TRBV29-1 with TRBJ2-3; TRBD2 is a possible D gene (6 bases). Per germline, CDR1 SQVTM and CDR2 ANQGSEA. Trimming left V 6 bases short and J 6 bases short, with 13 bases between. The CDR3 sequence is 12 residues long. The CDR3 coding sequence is TGCAGCGTGTACACCGGGGGTGATACGCAGTATTTT. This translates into CSVYTGGDTQYF.

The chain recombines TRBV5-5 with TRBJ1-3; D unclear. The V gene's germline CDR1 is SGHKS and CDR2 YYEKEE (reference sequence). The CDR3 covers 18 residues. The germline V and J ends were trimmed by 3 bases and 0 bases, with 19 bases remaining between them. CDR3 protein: CASSWDGTPTSSGNTIYF. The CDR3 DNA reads TGTGCCAGCAGCTGGGATGGAACCCCCACGAGCTCTGGAAACACCATATATTTT.